This paragraph covers one T cell receptor beta chain sequence. Participants were aged about 18 to 89 years from roughly 25 US areas. Donors were grouped by their self-reported clinical history. These data belong to a study of blood T cell repertoires in COVID-19. As for the study in general: From the United States, Italy and Spain came samples of acute and convalescent COVID-19. Sources were T cells, B-cell-depleted T cells, or PBMCs; the material itself was cDNA or gDNA.

Sequencing was performed with immunoSEQ multiplex PCR; in TCRdb, only in-frame clones are kept and a portion is missing. The table includes over 120,000 clones, 78% detected once. V shed 4 bases and J shed 6 bases, with 10 bases lying between them. The CDR3 consists of 13 residues. Germline V lookup: CDR1 LGHNA, CDR2 YNFKEQ. Sequencing was done on a sample of PBMCs or T cells enriched from blood (not recorded which). The chain carries TRBV4-2 and TRBJ2-1; D gene ambiguous. This TCR was recovered from a woman between 45 and 60 years old who had recovered from COVID-19. The CDR3 sequence: CASSPAYGNEQFF. The CDR3 DNA reads as TGTGCCAGCAGCCCTGCCTATGGCAATGAGCAGTTCTTC.